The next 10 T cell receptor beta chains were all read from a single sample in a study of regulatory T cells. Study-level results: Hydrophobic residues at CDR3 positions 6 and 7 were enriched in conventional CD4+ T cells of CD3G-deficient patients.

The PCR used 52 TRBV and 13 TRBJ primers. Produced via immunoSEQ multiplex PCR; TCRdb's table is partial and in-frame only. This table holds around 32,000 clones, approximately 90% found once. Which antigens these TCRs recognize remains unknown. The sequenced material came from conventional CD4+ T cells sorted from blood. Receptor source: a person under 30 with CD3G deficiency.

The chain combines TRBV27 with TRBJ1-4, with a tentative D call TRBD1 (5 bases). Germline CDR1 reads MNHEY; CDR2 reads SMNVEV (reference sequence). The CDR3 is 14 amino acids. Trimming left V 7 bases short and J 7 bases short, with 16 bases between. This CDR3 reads CASKGASLSEKLFF. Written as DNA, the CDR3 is TGTGCCAGCAAAGGGGCCAGTCTCAGTGAAAAACTGTTTTTT.

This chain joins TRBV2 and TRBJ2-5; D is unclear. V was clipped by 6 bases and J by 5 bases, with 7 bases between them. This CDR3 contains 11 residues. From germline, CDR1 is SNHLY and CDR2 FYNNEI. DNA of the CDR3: TGTGCCAGCAGCCCGTCGGAGACCCAGTACTTC. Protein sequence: CASSPSETQYF. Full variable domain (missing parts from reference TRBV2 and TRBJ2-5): EPEVTQTPSHQVTQMGQEVILRCVPISNHLYFYWYRQILGQKVEFLVSFYNNEISEKSEIFDDQFSVERPDGSNFTLKIRSTKLEDSAMYFCASSPSETQYFGPGTRLLVL.

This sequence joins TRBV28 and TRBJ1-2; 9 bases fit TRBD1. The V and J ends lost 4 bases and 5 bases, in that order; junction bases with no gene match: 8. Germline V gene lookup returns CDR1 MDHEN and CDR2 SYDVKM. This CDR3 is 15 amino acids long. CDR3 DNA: TGTGCCAGCAGTTCCGGGACAGGGCAGGTGTATGGCTACACCTTC. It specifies CASSSGTGQVYGYTF.

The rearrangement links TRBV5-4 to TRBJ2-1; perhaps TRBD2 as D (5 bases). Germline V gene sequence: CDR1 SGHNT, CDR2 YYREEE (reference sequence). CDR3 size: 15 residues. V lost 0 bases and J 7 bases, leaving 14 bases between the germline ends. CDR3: CASSLGTSRSNEQFF. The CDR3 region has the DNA TGTGCCAGCAGCTTGGGCACTAGTCGGTCTAATGAGCAGTTCTTC.

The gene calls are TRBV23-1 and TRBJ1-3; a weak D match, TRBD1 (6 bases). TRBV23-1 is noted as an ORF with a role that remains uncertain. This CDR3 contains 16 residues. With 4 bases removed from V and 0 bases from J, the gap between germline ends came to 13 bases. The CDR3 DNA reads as TGCGCCAGCAGTCTTACTAAAGGGGGCTCTGGAAACACCATATATTTT. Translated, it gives CASSLTKGGSGNTIYF.

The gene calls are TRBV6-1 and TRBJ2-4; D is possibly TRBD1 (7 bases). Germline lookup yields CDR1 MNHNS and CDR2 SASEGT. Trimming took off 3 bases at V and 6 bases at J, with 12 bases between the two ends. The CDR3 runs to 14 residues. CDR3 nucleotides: TGTGCCAGCAGTGAGAACAGGGGAGGAAACATTCAGTACTTC. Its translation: CASSENRGGNIQYF.

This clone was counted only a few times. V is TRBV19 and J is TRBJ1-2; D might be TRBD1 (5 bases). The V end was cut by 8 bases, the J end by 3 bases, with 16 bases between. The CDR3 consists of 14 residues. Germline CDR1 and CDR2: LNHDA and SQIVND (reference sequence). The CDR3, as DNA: TGTGCCAGTCGTCAGGCAGGGAGTGACTATGGCTACACCTTC. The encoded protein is CASRQAGSDYGYTF.

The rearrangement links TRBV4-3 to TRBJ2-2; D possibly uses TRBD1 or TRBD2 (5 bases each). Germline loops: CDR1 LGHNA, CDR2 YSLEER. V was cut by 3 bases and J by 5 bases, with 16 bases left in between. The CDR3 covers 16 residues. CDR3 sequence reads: CASSHRWGTGTGELFF. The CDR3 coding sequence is TGCGCCAGCAGCCACCGGTGGGGCACGGGAACCGGGGAGCTGTTTTTT.

The CDR3 DNA reads as TGTGCCAGCAGCCAAGGGTACACCGGGGAGCTGTTTTTT. It yields the protein CASSQGYTGELFF. The chain employs TRBV7-9 and TRBJ2-2; D remains ambiguous. The germline V gene has CDR1 SEHNR and CDR2 FQNEAQ (reference sequence). V dropped 5 bases and J dropped 3 bases, with 7 bases sitting between them. The CDR3 length is 13 residues.

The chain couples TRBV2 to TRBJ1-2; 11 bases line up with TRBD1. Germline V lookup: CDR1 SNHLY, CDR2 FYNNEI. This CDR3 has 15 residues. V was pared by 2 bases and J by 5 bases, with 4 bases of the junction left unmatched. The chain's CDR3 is CASSELGTGGYGYTF. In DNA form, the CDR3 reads TGTGCCAGCAGTGAACTGGGGACAGGGGGTTATGGCTACACCTTC.